This TCR beta chain was sequenced for a study of blood T cell repertoires in COVID-19. Study at large: Samples taken during acute and convalescent COVID-19 were collected in the United States, Italy and Spain. T cells, B-cell-depleted T cells, or PBMCs supplied cDNA or gDNA.

This CDR3 has 17 amino acids. Germline lookup yields CDR1 MGHRA and CDR2 YSYEKL. V lost 3 bases and J lost 1, with 16 bases in between. The table came from immunoSEQ multiplex PCR; TCRdb's copy has only in-frame clones and leaves some out. The sample has about 250,000 clones; approximately 90% are singletons. Recruitment covered fewer than 25 US areas and drew participants whose ages spanned about 18 to 89 years. The receptor's source is a woman younger than 45 with acute COVID-19. The sample consisted of PBMCs or T cells enriched from blood (not recorded which). The chain joins TRBV4-1 to TRBJ1-5; D perhaps matches TRBD1 (6 bases). CDR3 sequence: CASSQVQGQGSNQPQHF. The CDR3 DNA is TGCGCCAGCAGCCAGGTACAGGGCCAGGGGAGCAATCAGCCCCAGCATTTT.